A single sample gave rise to the 9 T cell receptor beta chains below, sequenced in a study of blood T cell repertoires in COVID-19. The assay was immunoSEQ multiplex PCR, and TCRdb's table has in-frame clones only and misses some. Of about 330,000 clones listed, over 75% are singletons. The sequenced sample was PBMCs or T cells enriched from blood (not recorded which). The source of these receptors is a woman aged 18 to 35 who had recovered from COVID-19.

This chain links TRBV9 with TRBJ2-3, with TRBD2 matching 9 bases. The trim removed 3 bases at V and 4 bases at J, leaving 15 bases unmatched. Looked up from germline, CDR1 is SGDLS and CDR2 is YYNGEE. The CDR3 covers 18 residues. Here the CDR3 DNA reads TGTGCCAGCAGCGCCGCTGGCGCTAGCGGGACCGGGGCAGATACGCAGTATTTT. Translated: CASSAAGASGTGADTQYF.

The chain links TRBV19 to TRBJ1-1; D gene unclear. The germline CDR1 and CDR2 sequences are LNHDA and SQIVND (reference sequence). Trimming took off 6 bases at V and 0 bases at J, with 8 bases between the two ends. This CDR3 is 13 amino acids long. The CDR3, as DNA: TGTGCCAGTAGCCAGGCCCTGAACACTGAAGCTTTCTTT. This encodes CASSQALNTEAFF.

This clone turned up a few times. The CDR3, as DNA: TGTGCCAGCAGTTTAGCGGGAGGACAAGAGACCCAGTACTTC. As protein: CASSLAGGQETQYF. The genes are TRBV6-5 and TRBJ2-5; 10 bases are a match to TRBD2. Germline values: CDR1 MNHEY, CDR2 SVGAGI. The CDR3 is 14 residues long. The V segment lost 4 bases and the J segment 2 bases; nucleotides outside the gene matches: 1.

The genes are TRBV7-9 and TRBJ2-2, with D tentatively TRBD2 (5 bases). V was pared by 3 bases and J by 2 bases, with 10 bases between. From germline, CDR1 is SEHNR and CDR2 FQNEAQ (reference sequence). The CDR3 loop spans 15 amino acids. CDR3 sequence: CASSFLALNTGELFF. CDR3 DNA sequence: TGTGCCAGCAGCTTCCTAGCTCTAAACACCGGGGAGCTGTTTTTT.

The chain combines TRBV6-5 with TRBJ1-2; D is unresolved. V shed 0 bases and J shed 5 bases, with 10 bases lying between them. The CDR3 runs to 14 residues. The germline V gene has CDR1 MNHEY and CDR2 SVGAGI. This CDR3 is CASSYSLGLYGYTF. As DNA, the CDR3 is TGTGCCAGCAGTTACTCGTTGGGCTTATATGGCTACACCTTC.

This clone has only a few counts. This chain links TRBV18 with TRBJ2-6; 7 bases line up with TRBD1. V was pared by 9 bases and J by 3 bases, with 5 bases of the junction left unmatched. Looked up from germline, CDR1 is KGHSH and CDR2 is LQKENI. The CDR3 sequence is 14 residues long. CDR3: CASYGTVGANVLTF. The CDR3 DNA reads TGTGCCAGTTACGGGACAGTTGGGGCCAACGTCCTGACTTTC.

The CDR3 coding sequence is TGTGCCAGCAGTGAAGCAGGTCTAGGGAGGAACACTGAAGCTTTCTTT. It codes for CASSEAGLGRNTEAFF. The V call is TRBV6-1, the J call TRBJ1-1; D remains unclear. With 0 bases removed from V and 1 base from J, the gap between germline ends came to 12 bases. Germline assignment: CDR1 MNHNS and CDR2 SASEGT. The CDR3 spans 16 residues.

V and J are TRBV5-5 and TRBJ1-4; D is possibly TRBD1 (6 bases). The CDR3 runs 16 residues. Germline V CDR1 and CDR2: SGHKS, YYEKEE (reference sequence). The V end lost 0 bases, the J end lost 7 bases, and 16 bases lay between the germline ends. CDR3 loop: CASSLVGAGEGEKLFF. The CDR3 nucleotides read TGTGCCAGCAGCTTGGTTGGGGCAGGGGAGGGTGAAAAACTGTTTTTT.

The chain links TRBV19 to TRBJ1-5; unclear D gene. The CDR3 loop spans 14 amino acids. V lost 5 bases, J lost 0 bases, and 8 bases lay in between. Germline CDR1 and CDR2: LNHDA and SQIVND (reference sequence). CDR3 region: CASSSGVSNQPQHF. The CDR3 DNA is TGTGCCAGTAGTTCCGGGGTTAGCAATCAGCCCCAGCATTTT.